The following is a TCR beta chain sequence with its context. What it binds is not known. TCRdb keeps only in-frame clones here, not all; method: immunoSEQ multiplex PCR. The sample includes tens of thousands of clones, around 80% of them seen just once. V was shortened by 0 bases and J by 8 bases, with 14 bases between the two germline ends. CDR3 size: 15 residues. Germline V gene lookup returns CDR1 SGHDT and CDR2 YYEEEE. The data stem from a study of T cell responses to AZD1222 COVID-19 vaccine. At the level of the study: Second-dose schedules of about 4 or about 12 weeks were combined. The study's findings and limits: Spike-specific TCR repertoires showed rising breadth and depth after two AZD1222 doses.

The rearrangement links TRBV5-6 to TRBJ2-2; tentatively, D is TRBD2 (5 bases). The receptor's source is an adult in good health. The specimen was peripheral blood, collected on day 0 of AZD1222 vaccination. The CDR3 here is CASSLGSTPGGELFF. In nucleotides, the CDR3 is TGTGCCAGCAGCTTGGGCTCGACCCCGGGAGGGGAGCTGTTTTTT.